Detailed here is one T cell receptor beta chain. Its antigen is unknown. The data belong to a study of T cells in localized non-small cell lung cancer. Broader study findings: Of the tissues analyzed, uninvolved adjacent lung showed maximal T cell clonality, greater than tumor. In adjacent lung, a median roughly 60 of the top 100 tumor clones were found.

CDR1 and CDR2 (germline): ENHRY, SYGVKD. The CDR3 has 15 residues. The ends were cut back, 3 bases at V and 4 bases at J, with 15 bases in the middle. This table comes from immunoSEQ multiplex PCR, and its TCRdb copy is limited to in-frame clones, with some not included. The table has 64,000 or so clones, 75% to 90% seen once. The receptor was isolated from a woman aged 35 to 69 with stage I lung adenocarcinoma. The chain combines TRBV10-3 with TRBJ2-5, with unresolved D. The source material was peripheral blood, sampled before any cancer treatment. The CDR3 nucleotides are TGTGCCATCAGTGAATTTGAGGTCGGCGTAGAGACCCAGTACTTC. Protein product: CAISEFEVGVETQYF.